The clone carrying this TCR beta chain was found a few times. Its antigen is as yet unknown. This record comes from a study of CD8+ T cells in alopecia areata. V lost 3 bases and J lost 4, with 9 bases in between. CDR1 and CDR2 (germline): LNHNV, YYDKDF (reference sequence). This CDR3 is 14 amino acids long. Sequencing relied on a cDNA template that was reverse transcribed from extracted RNA. This table comes from immunoSEQ multiplex PCR, and its TCRdb copy is limited to in-frame clones, with some not included. Among 100,000 to 120,000 clones listed, almost 60% were seen once. Findings and limits, study-wide: When scalp samples are sequenced, resident alphabeta T cells of normal skin are also captured. Relative to normal scalp, lesional scalp, especially alopecia totalis/universalis, showed higher clonality.

This sequence was found in a human donor in good health. The sequenced sample consisted of CD8+ T cells sorted from blood. The V and J genes are TRBV15 and TRBJ1-4; D not certain. CDR3 sequence reads: CATSSAPVNEKLFF. For the CDR3, the DNA is TGTGCCACCAGCAGCGCTCCGGTTAATGAAAAACTGTTTTTT.